These 20 T cell receptor beta chains share one sample of origin, sequenced in a study of cytomegalovirus exposure and HLA in healthy donors. The PCR contained 60 Vbeta and 13 Jbeta primers. The repertoire was sequenced with immunoSEQ multiplex PCR; TCRdb's copy has only in-frame clones and lacks some. Of approximately 72,000 clones in the sample, roughly 79% are singletons; the top ten hold less than 7%. The sequenced sample consisted of PBMCs. The receptors derive from a male donor in good health and CMV-seropositive.

CDR3 residues: CASSTGLTEAFF. The CDR3 nucleotides are TGTGCCAGCAGTACAGGGTTGACTGAAGCTTTCTTT. The rearrangement uses TRBV6-5 and TRBJ1-1; the D gene is possibly TRBD1 (6 bases). The CDR3 totals 12 residues. Germline assignment: CDR1 MNHEY and CDR2 SVGAGI. Between the trimmed V and J ends, which lost 5 bases and 5 bases, there was a span of 9 bases.

The chain combines TRBV28 with TRBJ1-2; TRBD1 agrees at 10 bases. V shed 8 bases and J 2 bases; nucleotides not matched to a gene: 8. Germline CDR1 reads MDHEN; CDR2 reads SYDVKM. The length of the CDR3 is 15 residues. The CDR3 nucleotides read TGTGCCAGCCTACTGCCGGGACAGGGGAACTATGGCTACACCTTC. Protein product: CASLLPGQGNYGYTF.

The chain has TRBV28 and TRBJ1-1; D not resolved. The V gene lost 6 bases and the J gene lost 1 base, with 12 bases spanning the gap. This CDR3 is 14 amino acids long. Per the germline V gene, CDR1 is MDHEN and CDR2 is SYDVKM. CDR3: CASRIREQNTEAFF. CDR3 sequence (DNA): TGTGCCAGCAGAATCCGGGAGCAGAACACTGAAGCTTTCTTT. The variable domain in full, completed from reference TRBV28 and TRBJ1-1, reads DVKVTQSSRYLVKRTGEKVFLECVQDMDHENMFWYRQDPGLGLRLIYFSYDVKMKEKGDIPEGYSVSREKKERFSLILESASTNQTSMYLCASRIREQNTEAFFGQGTRLTVV.

The CDR3 sequence: CASSFGTSLVSETQYF. As DNA, the CDR3 is TGCGCCAGCAGCTTCGGGACTAGTCTGGTTTCGGAGACCCAGTACTTC. This sequence joins TRBV5-1 and TRBJ2-5; TRBD2 matches 8 bases. There are 16 residues in the CDR3. With 2 bases clipped from V and 5 bases from J, the junction kept 11 bases outside the gene matches. Looked up from germline, CDR1 is SGHRS and CDR2 is YFSETQ. The full variable domain, completed using reference TRBV5-1 and TRBJ2-5, is KAGVTQTPRYLIKTRGQQVTLSCSPISGHRSVSWYQQTPGQGLQFLFEYFSETQRNKGNFPGRFSGRQFSNSRSEMNVSTLELGDSALYLCASSFGTSLVSETQYFGPGTRLLVL.

The chain links TRBV21-1 to TRBJ2-7; TRBD1, the table's D call, was not compared with the DNA. TRBV21-1 is a known pseudogene. The CDR3 runs to 15 residues. The CDR3 bases are TGTGCCAGCAGCCTCTCGACAGGGGCGGACTACGAGCAGTACTTC. Protein sequence: CASSLSTGADYEQYF.

V usage is TRBV10-3 and J usage is TRBJ1-2, with a weak D call TRBD1 (5 bases). Germline CDR1 is ENHRY and CDR2 is SYGVKD. This CDR3 has 11 residues. V lost 2 bases, J lost 8 bases, and 6 bases lay in between. The CDR3 nucleotides are TGTGCCATCAGTGAGAGGGGAGGCTACACCTTC. Protein: CAISERGGYTF.

This chain uses TRBV7-9 with TRBJ2-3; tentatively, D is TRBD2 (5 bases). This CDR3 has 13 residues. Per the germline V gene, CDR1 is SEHNR and CDR2 is FQNEAQ (reference sequence). V was trimmed by 3 bases and J by 1 base, leaving 5 bases between them. As DNA, the CDR3 is TGTGCCAGCAGCTTGGAGGGCACAGATACGCAGTATTTT. It translates to CASSLEGTDTQYF.

For the CDR3, the DNA is TGTGCCAGCAGCCCCCTGCCGGGGAACACCGGGGAGCTGTTTTTT. Protein: CASSPLPGNTGELFF. The chain combines TRBV14 with TRBJ2-2; D remains ambiguous. Trimming cost V 4 bases and J 1 base, with 10 bases left between them. This CDR3 region has 15 residues. The germline gives CDR1 SGHDN, CDR2 FVKESK.

CDR3 DNA: TGTGCCAGCAGCCAGACCGTGGGCCCAGATACGCAGTATTTT. This translates into CASSQTVGPDTQYF. This sequence joins TRBV4-2 and TRBJ2-3; D is unresolved. Germline CDR1 is LGHNA and CDR2 is YNFKEQ. Deletions cut 3 bases from V and 4 bases from J, with 11 bases between. CDR3 length: 14 amino acids.

In its sample, this clone was seen once. V gene TRBV14 combines with J gene TRBJ2-3; tentative D call: TRBD2 (5 bases). This CDR3 contains 16 residues. CDR1 and CDR2 (germline): SGHDN, FVKESK. Trimming left V 4 bases short and J 3 bases short, with 17 bases between. CDR3 loop: CASSLTIIAGTDTQYF. In DNA form, the CDR3 reads TGTGCCAGCAGCCTCACCATCATTGCGGGTACAGATACGCAGTATTTT.

This rearrangement joins TRBV7-8 to TRBJ1-1; tentatively, D is TRBD1 (5 bases). V lost 0 bases to trimming and J lost 5 bases, with 16 bases between them. The CDR3 is made up of 16 amino acids. CDR1 and CDR2 from the germline V gene are SGHVS and FQNEAQ. CDR3 protein: CASSLAGGGVGTEAFF. CDR3 nucleotides: TGTGCCAGCAGCTTAGCGGGGGGAGGGGTAGGAACTGAAGCTTTCTTT.

The chain uses TRBV7-2 and TRBJ2-3; 12 bases line up with TRBD2. The trim removed 3 bases at V and 3 bases at J, leaving 4 bases unmatched. CDR1 and CDR2 (germline): SGHTA, FQGNSA. The length of the CDR3 is 16 residues. CDR3 sequence: CASSFRTSGRTDTQYF. CDR3 nucleotide sequence: TGTGCCAGCAGCTTTCGAACTAGCGGGAGGACAGATACGCAGTATTTT.

This clone was seen a handful of times. The gene calls are TRBV6-5 and TRBJ2-2; 7 bases fit TRBD1. The V gene's germline CDR1 is MNHEY and CDR2 SVGAGI. The CDR3 length is 15 residues. J lost 6 bases, V lost 7 bases, and 11 bases had no gene match. CDR3 protein: CASNLQGNHPGELFF. The CDR3 coding sequence is TGTGCCAGCAACTTACAGGGGAATCATCCCGGGGAGCTGTTTTTT.

V gene TRBV10-3 combines with J gene TRBJ1-1; tentative D call: TRBD1 (6 bases). This CDR3 is built from 14 residues. Trimming stripped 6 bases from V and 5 bases from J, with 16 bases between. Germline CDR1 and CDR2: ENHRY and SYGVKD. Here the CDR3 reads CAISTTTGRTEAFF. As DNA, the CDR3 is TGTGCCATCAGCACAACTACAGGGCGGACTGAAGCTTTCTTT.

The chain links TRBV15 to TRBJ1-6; TRBD1 aligns across 9 bases. CDR1 is LNHNV, CDR2 YYDKDF, per germline (reference sequence). The length of the CDR3 is 16 residues. V lost 4 bases to trimming and J lost 6 bases; unmatched junction nucleotides: 7. The DNA of the CDR3 is TGTGCCACCAGCAACCTGGACAGGGGCCTTAATTCACCCCTCCACTTT. This codes for CATSNLDRGLNSPLHF.

This clone has just one count. The CDR3 protein is CASRDRANSPLHF. The CDR3 DNA reads TGTGCCAGCAGGGACAGGGCCAATTCACCCCTCCACTTT. This chain uses TRBV6-5 with TRBJ1-6; 8 bases map to TRBD1. Losses at the gene ends were 6 bases for V and 7 bases for J; bases not matched to a gene: 2. In germline, CDR1 is MNHEY, CDR2 SVGAGI. The CDR3 has 13 residues.

The V and J genes are TRBV28 and TRBJ1-2; D unclear. With 10 bases removed from V and 3 bases from J, the gap between germline ends came to 18 bases. Germline CDR1 reads MDHEN; CDR2 reads SYDVKM. This CDR3 region has 14 residues. The CDR3 DNA follows: TGTGCCACCTCCGAGGAGGGTGGGCACTATGGCTACACCTTC. Its translation: CATSEEGGHYGYTF.

The CDR3 loop reads CASSLAPQKLFF. CDR3 nucleotide sequence: TGTGCCAGCAGCTTGGCCCCACAGAAGCTGTTTTTT. The genes are TRBV5-7 and TRBJ2-2; D unresolved. TRBV5-7 is an ORF, and what it does is uncertain. Between the trimmed V and J ends, which lost 0 bases and 12 bases, there was a span of 9 bases. The CDR3 loop spans 12 amino acids.

The chain links TRBV5-4 to TRBJ2-3, with 11 bases that match TRBD2. This CDR3 contains 14 residues. Per the germline V gene, CDR1 is SGHNT and CDR2 is YYREEE (reference sequence). V trimming: 3 bases; J trimming: 8 bases; junction bases outside the gene matches: 5. For the CDR3, the DNA is TGTGCCAGCAGCTCTGCTAGCGGGGGGCGTACGCAGTATTTT. Translation: CASSSASGGRTQYF.

The gene calls are TRBV27 and TRBJ2-3; D may be TRBD1 (6 bases). The V and J ends lost 8 bases and 1 base respectively, with 16 bases between them. The length of the CDR3 is 15 residues. CDR1 and CDR2 from the germline V gene are MNHEY and SMNVEV (reference sequence). CDR3 sequence reads: CASGPRGWGTDTQYF. The CDR3 DNA is TGTGCCAGCGGGCCAAGGGGGTGGGGCACAGATACGCAGTATTTT.